The text below deals with one T cell receptor beta chain. The antigen is not known. Produced via immunoSEQ multiplex PCR; TCRdb's table is partial and in-frame only. The sample yields about 84,000 clones, nearly 90% seen once. The germline V gene encodes CDR1 SGHNT and CDR2 YYREEE (reference sequence). The CDR3 length is 14 residues. Trimming removed 2 bases from V and 1 base from J, with 9 bases in between. This sample is drawn from a study of T cell responses to AZD1222 COVID-19 vaccine. Regarding the study as a whole: Clonal diversity was possibly underestimated, and white British individuals and females predominated among donors. An increase in Spike-specific TCR breadth and depth was observed after two AZD1222 doses.

The V call is TRBV5-4, the J call TRBJ2-5, with D possibly TRBD1 on 5 matching bases. This material consisted of peripheral blood, taken on day 0 of AZD1222 vaccination. The sequence was collected from an adult in good health. CDR3 coding DNA: TGTGCCAGCAGCTTAGGGGTCTCCCAAGAGACCCAGTACTTC. Amino acid sequence: CASSLGVSQETQYF. Full variable domain (outside the CDR3, taken from reference TRBV5-4 and TRBJ2-5): ETGVTQSPTHLIKTRGQQVTLRCSSQSGHNTVSWYQQALGQGPQFIFQYYREEENGRGNFPPRFSGLQFPNYSSELNVNALELDDSALYLCASSLGVSQETQYFGPGTRLLVL.